This is a list of T cell receptor beta chains from one sample in a study of patients and donors after allogeneic stem cell transplantation. TCRdb reprocessed the RT-PCR reads with MiXCR, giving one entry per CDR3 protein. The data contain hundreds of thousands of distinct CDR3 sequences, 16% of them seen just once; the ten biggest clones take up less than 8.5%. Material for sequencing was blood, either unsorted or a sorted T cell fraction (not recorded which). Receptor source: a human donor who was either an allogeneic HSCT recipient or a stem cell or donor lymphocyte infusion donor (not recorded which). It is not recorded whose cells these are; they may come from a transplant donor. The CDR3 runs from the conserved cysteine through the conserved F or W. Each record gives: V gene, J gene, D gene, clone size, CDR3 DNA, CDR3 protein. The D gene is left open where the match is weak. Expanded clones are given a class, and other clones once, few, many or no size at all.

V: TRBV29-1
J: TRBJ2-7
D: -
size: many
DNA: TGCAGCGTGGCCACCCGGCAGGCCTACGAGCAGTACTTC
CDR3: CSVATRQAYEQYF

V: TRBV29-1
J: TRBJ1-2
D: -
size: few
DNA: TGCAGCGTTGAAACCGGGGCCATGAACTATGGCTACACCTTC
CDR3: CSVETGAMNYGYTF

V: TRBV9
J: TRBJ2-1
D: TRBD2
size: few
DNA: TGTGCCAGCAGCGCTCGGACTAGCGGGGGCCCTCTTCCTTACAATGAGCAGTTCTTC
CDR3: CASSARTSGGPLPYNEQFF

V: TRBV7-2
J: TRBJ2-2
D: -
size: -
DNA: TGTGCCAGCAGGCTCGCAGGGACGGCCGGGGAGCTGTTTTTT
CDR3: CASRLAGTAGELFF

V: TRBV29-1
J: TRBJ2-5
D: TRBD2
size: many
DNA: TGCAGCGTTGAAGGTGCGGGAGGTCTTAAAGAGACCCAGTACTTC
CDR3: CSVEGAGGLKETQYF

V: TRBV12-3/TRBV12-4
J: TRBJ2-1
D: -
size: -
DNA: TGTGCCAGCAGCCAAGCGGACATTCCCGAATACAATGAGCAGTTCTTC
CDR3: CASSQADIPEYNEQFF

V: TRBV6-2/TRBV6-3
J: TRBJ2-7
D: -
size: many
DNA: TGTGCCAGCAGTTACGCGGGTATGGCCGAGCAGTACTTC
CDR3: CASSYAGMAEQYF

V: TRBV7-2
J: TRBJ2-2
D: -
size: many
DNA: TGTGCCAGCAGCTTCGGGGTGGGCGGGGAGCTGTTTTTT
CDR3: CASSFGVGGELFF

V: TRBV19
J: TRBJ2-7
D: TRBD2
size: many
DNA: TGTGCCAGTAGTATGGGACTAGCGATCTACGAGCAGTACTTC
CDR3: CASSMGLAIYEQYF

V: TRBV29-1
J: TRBJ2-7
D: -
size: -
DNA: TGCAGCGTTGTAGAGCGCCGGGTAGGCGAGCAGTACTTC
CDR3: CSVVERRVGEQYF

V: TRBV30
J: TRBJ1-5
D: -
size: -
DNA: TGTGCCTGGAGTGCGGGGTCTCAGCCCCAGCATTTT
CDR3: CAWSAGSQPQHF

V: TRBV20-1
J: TRBJ2-2
D: -
size: -
DNA: TGCAGTGCTAGAAGTAGGGGGGCTATCACCGGGGAGCTGTTTTTT
CDR3: CSARSRGAITGELFF

V: TRBV19
J: TRBJ2-1
D: -
size: -
DNA: TGTGCCAGTAGTATACCCGGGACTTCGTACAATGAGCAGTTCTTC
CDR3: CASSIPGTSYNEQFF